The T cell receptor beta chain under discussion was sequenced for a study of blood T cells in healthy people across ages. Caucasian, healthy and from Russia, the donors were aged between about 6 and 90. PCR was performed a second time for roughly 7 to 12 cycles using a sample-barcoded 5' primer and a J-beta primer mix. Per sample, CDR3-containing paired-end reads numbered at least 2.5 million. A single record per CDR3 protein comes from TCRdb applying MiXCR to the 5' RACE reads. Of 850,000 to 1,100,000 distinct CDR3 sequences in the sample, about two fifths were seen once. The CDR3 has 16 amino acids. The germline CDR1 and CDR2 sequences are SGDLS and YYNGEE. V shed 0 bases and J shed 1 base, with 12 bases lying between them.

The sequence was collected from a man younger than 35 in good health. This chain joins TRBV9 and TRBJ2-3, with TRBD2 as a possible D gene (6 bases). The sample comprised blood. For the CDR3, the DNA is TGTGCCAGCAGCGTAGAGTGGACGGGAGGCACAGATACGCAGTATTTT. It yields the protein CASSVEWTGGTDTQYF.